This is a list of T cell receptor beta chains from one sample in a study of blood T cell repertoires in COVID-19. Profiled with immunoSEQ multiplex PCR; TCRdb holds only in-frame clones, not every one. Of under 200,000 clones listed, over 70% are singletons. Sequencing input: PBMCs or T cells enriched from blood (not recorded which). Source of these receptors: a woman aged 40 to 49 with acute COVID-19. The CDR3 runs from the conserved cysteine through the conserved F or W. Fields, in order: D gene, V gene, J gene, clone size, CDR3 protein, CDR3 DNA. A D gene is named only where the DNA matches it firmly. Clone size is given for some rows only: seen once, a few or many times, or a class if the clone is expanded.

NA	TRBV3-1/TRBV3-2	TRBJ1-2	few	CASSQSGATGGYTF	TGTGCCAGCAGCCAATCCGGAGCAACTGGTGGCTACACCTTC
TRBD1	TRBV12-3/TRBV12-4	TRBJ1-2	NA	CASSPRTGRGYTF	TGTGCCAGCAGTCCCCGGACAGGAAGGGGCTACACCTTC
TRBD2	TRBV10-3	TRBJ2-1	NA	CAISDRGLAGYNEQFF	TGTGCCATCAGTGACAGGGGACTAGCGGGATACAATGAGCAGTTCTTC
TRBD2	TRBV5-1	TRBJ2-1	NA	CASSRLAGSSYNEQFF	TGCGCCAGCAGCAGACTAGCGGGCAGCTCCTACAATGAGCAGTTCTTC
NA	TRBV25-1	TRBJ2-3	NA	CASSDLVGGTDTQYF	TGTGCCAGCAGCGACCTAGTAGGGGGCACAGATACGCAGTATTTT
NA	TRBV6-5	TRBJ1-5	few	CASRAQGNNQPQHF	TGTGCCAGCAGGGCTCAGGGGAACAATCAGCCCCAGCATTTT
TRBD1	TRBV9	TRBJ2-5	NA	CASSVTMGDRGKETQYF	TGTGCCAGCAGCGTTACCATGGGGGACAGGGGAAAAGAGACCCAGTACTTC
TRBD2	TRBV3-1/TRBV3-2	TRBJ2-5	NA	CASSPPGLAGRETQYF	TGTGCCAGCAGCCCGCCGGGACTAGCGGGGAGAGAGACCCAGTACTTC
TRBD1	TRBV19	TRBJ2-3	many	CASSIGGQVRSTDTQYF	TGTGCCAGTAGTATAGGGGGACAGGTTCGATCCACAGATACGCAGTATTTT
NA	TRBV9	TRBJ1-4	once	CASSVGREENEKLFF	TGTGCCAGCAGCGTAGGCAGGGAAGAGAATGAAAAACTGTTTTTT
NA	TRBV12-5	TRBJ2-1	once	CASGLMASEWGRYNEQFF	TGTGCTAGTGGTTTGATGGCTAGCGAGTGGGGCCGCTACAATGAGCAGTTCTTC
TRBD1	TRBV6-4	TRBJ1-1	NA	CASSSPTGASEAFF	TGTGCCAGCAGTTCTCCAACAGGGGCCTCTGAAGCTTTCTTT
TRBD1	TRBV19	TRBJ1-2	NA	CASSIGQGARGYTF	TGTGCCAGTAGTATCGGGCAGGGGGCCAGAGGCTACACCTTC
NA	TRBV12-3/TRBV12-4	TRBJ1-6	NA	CASSLNRDSPLHF	TGTGCCAGCAGTTTAAACAGGGACTCACCCCTCCACTTT
TRBD1	TRBV4-2	TRBJ2-1	NA	CASSQVTGVEEQFF	TGTGCCAGCAGCCAAGTAACAGGGGTAGAAGAGCAGTTCTTC
NA	TRBV5-5	TRBJ1-2	NA	CASSLDGAGWIGYTF	TGTGCCAGCAGCTTGGATGGTGCAGGCTGGATTGGCTACACCTTC
NA	TRBV10-3	TRBJ1-6	NA	CAISESEGRFHF	TGTGCCATCAGTGAGTCGGAGGGCAGGTTCCACTTT
TRBD2	TRBV6-1	TRBJ2-1	once	CASSELAGGYNEQFF	TGTGCCAGCAGTGAACTAGCGGGAGGGTACAATGAGCAGTTCTTC
TRBD1	TRBV6-5	TRBJ1-6	NA	CASGGTGVNSPLHF	TGTGCCAGCGGGGGGACAGGGGTTAATTCACCCCTCCACTTT
NA	TRBV19	TRBJ1-2	NA	CASSIEGAIAGYTF	TGTGCCAGTAGTATAGAGGGGGCGATCGCTGGCTACACCTTC
TRBD1	TRBV12-5	TRBJ1-4	NA	CASGGTGGAAEGLFF	TGTGCTAGTGGGGGGACAGGGGGTGCGGCTGAAGGACTGTTTTTT
NA	TRBV7-8	TRBJ2-7	NA	CASSLGLSGYEQYF	TGTGCCAGCAGCTTAGGTCTTAGCGGCTACGAGCAGTACTTC
NA	TRBV7-2	TRBJ2-2	NA	CASSSLGSNWGELFF	TGTGCCAGCAGCTCCCTCGGGAGTAATTGGGGGGAGCTGTTTTTT
NA	TRBV7-3	TRBJ2-1	once	CASSSLTGSEQFF	TGTGCCAGCAGCTCTCTGACCGGGAGTGAGCAGTTCTTC
TRBD1	TRBV18	TRBJ2-2	NA	CASSPKNRGVNTGELFF	TGTGCCAGCTCACCGAAAAACAGGGGTGTGAACACCGGGGAGCTGTTTTTT
NA	TRBV2	TRBJ2-3	many	CASSQRTAGTDTQYF	TGTGCCAGCAGCCAGAGGACTGCCGGAACAGATACGCAGTATTTT
NA	TRBV11-3	TRBJ2-5	NA	CASSPGSPLETQYF	TGTGCCAGCAGCCCCGGGTCTCCCCTCGAGACCCAGTACTTC
TRBD1	TRBV5-1	TRBJ1-3	NA	CASSPTGGGNTIYF	TGCGCCAGCAGCCCGACAGGGGGCGGAAACACCATATATTTT
NA	TRBV18	TRBJ2-5	NA	CASSPLLGGGSRETQYF	TGTGCCAGCTCACCGCTATTGGGAGGCGGTAGTAGGGAGACCCAGTACTTC
NA	TRBV27	TRBJ2-3	once	CASSFGGGTDTQYF	TGTGCCAGCAGTTTCGGCGGAGGCACAGATACGCAGTATTTT
NA	TRBV29-1	TRBJ2-7	NA	CSAVGYEQYF	TGCAGCGCCGTGGGCTATGAGCAGTACTTC
TRBD1	TRBV11-3	TRBJ1-6	NA	CASSLVTGGDSLYNSPLHF	TGTGCCAGCAGCTTGGTGACAGGGGGCGATTCCCTCTATAATTCACCCCTCCACTTT
NA	TRBV4-2	TRBJ1-3	NA	CASSQVERIGNTIYF	TGTGCCAGCAGCCAAGTTGAGCGGATAGGAAACACCATATATTTT
NA	TRBV5-1	TRBJ2-5	NA	CANQGLSQETQYF	TGCGCCAATCAGGGACTCTCCCAGGAGACCCAGTACTTC
TRBD1	TRBV9	TRBJ2-2	NA	CASSAETGAAGELFF	TGTGCCAGCAGCGCTGAGACAGGGGCGGCCGGGGAGCTGTTTTTT
NA	TRBV6-2/TRBV6-3	TRBJ1-2	NA	CASSQGNYGYTF	TGTGCCAGCAGCCAGGGGAACTATGGCTACACCTTC
TRBD2	TRBV11-3	TRBJ2-1	NA	CASHGTSGIDEQFF	TGTGCCAGCCATGGGACTAGCGGGATAGATGAGCAGTTCTTC
NA	TRBV6-5	TRBJ2-4	once	CASSRRQAVNIQYF	TGTGCCAGCAGTCGCCGACAGGCAGTGAACATTCAGTACTTC
NA	TRBV18	TRBJ1-1	NA	CASSRDRGTEAFF	TGTGCCAGCTCACGTGATAGGGGCACTGAAGCTTTCTTT
NA	TRBV7-8	TRBJ2-4	NA	CASSSPLGSVDKNIQYF	TGTGCCAGCAGCTCCCCCTTGGGCTCCGTCGACAAAAACATTCAGTACTTC
NA	TRBV2	TRBJ1-4	NA	CASYRDKLFF	TGTGCCAGTTACAGGGATAAACTGTTTTTT